The source of this T cell receptor beta chain is a study of blood T cell repertoires in COVID-19. Study details: Italy, Spain and the United States were the sources of the convalescent and acute COVID-19 samples. T cells, B-cell-depleted T cells, or PBMCs supplied cDNA or gDNA.

CDR1 is SGHNT, CDR2 YYREEE, per germline (reference sequence). The CDR3 has 15 amino acids. V lost 0 bases to trimming and J lost 0 bases, with 10 bases between them. In terms of age and location, participants ranged from roughly 18 to 95 years and lived in under 30 US areas. Authors' methods: Nucleated cell counts were estimated from reference gene primer amplification. Assay: immunoSEQ multiplex PCR; the TCRdb copy retains only in-frame clones and omits some. For V, J and clone size, that table is used; D and trimming come from the DNA. The sample yields roughly 250,000 clones, approximately 88% seen once.

Sequenced input: PBMCs or T cells enriched from blood (not recorded which). The rearrangement joins TRBV5-4 to TRBJ2-7; maybe TRBD2 (5 bases). This clonotype was sampled from a woman in her thirties or forties with acute COVID-19. The CDR3 is CASSLGGGYSYEQYF. DNA for the CDR3: TGTGCCAGCAGCTTGGGAGGCGGGTACTCCTACGAGCAGTACTTC.